Listed below are T cell receptor beta chains from one sample, sequenced in a study of T cells in Graves' hyperthyroidism and ophthalmopathy. Each CDR3 protein gets one entry after TCRdb re-called the multiplex PCR reads with MiXCR. The sample includes roughly 290,000 distinct CDR3 sequences, roughly an eighth seen only once; the top ten take 7.9%. Input material: blood. The receptors stem from a woman between 40 and 55 years old with Graves' hyperthyroidism. Each CDR3 is given with its conserved first and last residue. The D gene is left open where the match is weak. Not every row has a clone size; where given, it reads once, few, many or a size class.

clone size	D gene	V gene	J gene	CDR3 DNA	CDR3 protein
many	-	TRBV7-9	TRBJ2-7	TGTGCCAGCAGCCTTAGGACCTACGAGCAGTACTTC	CASSLRTYEQYF
-	TRBD1	TRBV28	TRBJ1-2	TGTGCCAGCAGTTTGTGGACAGGGGTAGGCTCTTATGGCTACACCTTC	CASSLWTGVGSYGYTF
many	TRBD1	TRBV6-1	TRBJ2-1	TGTGCCAGCAGTGAAGAGTATGGGACAGAGAGTTACAATGAGCAGTTCTTC	CASSEEYGTESYNEQFF
many	-	TRBV12-3/TRBV12-4	TRBJ1-3	TGTGCCAGCGGCCCCGGGCCTGGAAACACCATATATTTT	CASGPGPGNTIYF
many	TRBD2	TRBV12-3/TRBV12-4	TRBJ2-7	TGTGCCAGCAGTCCCGGACTAGCGGGGATAAACTACGAGCAGTACTTC	CASSPGLAGINYEQYF
many	-	TRBV27	TRBJ2-5	TGTGCCAGCAGAGGGCCTCCAGGGGGAGGGGGACAAGCGGAGACCCAGTACTTC	CASRGPPGGGGQAETQYF
-	TRBD2	TRBV18	TRBJ2-1	TGTGCCAGCTCACCGAGACTAGCGGAGAGGAATGAGCAGTTCTTC	CASSPRLAERNEQFF
many	-	TRBV7-6	TRBJ1-5	TGTGCCAGCAGCTTGGGCAGGGGTAGCAATCAGCCCCAGCATTTT	CASSLGRGSNQPQHF
once	-	TRBV29-1	TRBJ2-3	TGCAGCGTTGTTGGGGACTTCCTCGCGGATACGCAGTATTTT	CSVVGDFLADTQYF
many	TRBD1	TRBV2	TRBJ2-7	TGTGCCAGCAGCGCCGGGACAGAAAAGCAGTACTTC	CASSAGTEKQYF
few	TRBD1	TRBV5-1	TRBJ2-2	TGCGCCAGCAGCTTACAGGGGCCCAACACCGGGGAGCTGTTTTTT	CASSLQGPNTGELFF
many	TRBD2	TRBV2	TRBJ2-1	TGTGCCAGCAGTCGACTAGCGGGAGGGTATGAGCAGTTCTTC	CASSRLAGGYEQFF
few	-	TRBV6-1	TRBJ1-4	TGTGCCAGCAGCCCTCTGGGGATAACTAATGAAAAACTGTTTTTT	CASSPLGITNEKLFF
few	TRBD2	TRBV12-5	TRBJ2-2	TGTGCTAGTGGTTCACCTGCGGGTAGCGGGGGTTCGAACACCGGGGAGCTGTTTTTT	CASGSPAGSGGSNTGELFF
-	TRBD1	TRBV11-2	TRBJ1-3	TGTGCCAGCAGCGCCGGGACAGGGCTGTGGAAAGCTGGAAACACCATATATTTT	CASSAGTGLWKAGNTIYF
few	TRBD2	TRBV15	TRBJ2-2	TGTGCCACCAGTGCCGGGACTACCTCCGGGGAGCTGTTTTTT	CATSAGTTSGELFF
-	TRBD1	TRBV3-1	TRBJ1-3	TGTGCCAGCAGCCAAGCGGGACAGGGTAGCGGAAACACCATATATTTT	CASSQAGQGSGNTIYF
once	TRBD2	TRBV3-1	TRBJ2-5	TGTGCCAGCAGGCCCTATTTACTAGCGGGAGAAGAGACCCAGTACTTC	CASRPYLLAGEETQYF
medium-sized	-	TRBV19	TRBJ1-1	TGTGCCAGTAGTATAGATCGTCTCCTTACTTACAGGGACGACTACAGGGTCTCTGAAGCTTTCTTT	CASSIDRLLTYRDDYRVSEAFF
-	-	TRBV5-4	TRBJ2-2	TGTGCCAGCACATCCGGGACTGCAAGGACCGGGGAGCTGTTTTTT	CASTSGTARTGELFF
-	TRBD1	TRBV12-3/TRBV12-4	TRBJ1-1	TGTGCCAGCAGACCCGGGGTAGGGGGCTATTTTGGCACTGAAGCTTTCTTT	CASRPGVGGYFGTEAFF
-	-	TRBV29-1	TRBJ1-4	TGCAGCGCGACCGGGACACGGGATGAAAAACTGTTTTTT	CSATGTRDEKLFF
-	TRBD2	TRBV19	TRBJ2-1	TGTGCCAGTTTGGGACTAGCGGGAGTGGGTGAGCAGTTCTTC	CASLGLAGVGEQFF
many	-	TRBV6-1	TRBJ2-2	TGTGCCAGCAGTGAATGGGTAGTCGGGGAGCTGTTTTTT	CASSEWVVGELFF
many	-	TRBV27	TRBJ1-1	TGTGCCAGCAGTTTATCGATCAGGGGCGGCACTGAAGCTTTCTTT	CASSLSIRGGTEAFF
many	-	TRBV18	TRBJ1-2	TGTGCCAGCACGTCCGGGCCCTCGGGCTACACCTTC	CASTSGPSGYTF
few	-	TRBV10-3	TRBJ2-1	TGTGCCATCGGGGAGATTAGCGGACCCCTAGAGTTCTTC	CAIGEISGPLEFF
many	-	TRBV10-3	TRBJ1-2	TGTGCCATAGTCGGGGAGGGCTATGGCTACACCTTC	CAIVGEGYGYTF
few	TRBD2	TRBV15	TRBJ2-1	TGTGCCACCAGCACACTCGGGACTAGCGGCTCCTACAATGAGCAGTTCTTC	CATSTLGTSGSYNEQFF
many	TRBD2	TRBV7-8	TRBJ2-3	TGTGCCAGCAGCTGGAGTATGACTAGCTCAGATACGCAGTATTTT	CASSWSMTSSDTQYF
many	-	TRBV27	TRBJ2-1	TGTGCCAGCAGGGGACAGGGTGGGCTAGCGGGGATTTACAATGAGCAGTTCTTC	CASRGQGGLAGIYNEQFF
many	-	TRBV12-3/TRBV12-4	TRBJ1-2	TGTGCCAGCAGTTTATCAGGGGATGGTGGCTACACCTTC	CASSLSGDGGYTF
many	TRBD1	TRBV25-1	TRBJ1-1	TGTGCCAGCAGTGAGCCACGAGACAGGGCCCCTGAAGCTTTCTTT	CASSEPRDRAPEAFF
many	-	TRBV5-6	TRBJ1-2	TGTGCCAGCAGCTCTCAGGGTCTCGGCTACACCTTC	CASSSQGLGYTF
-	TRBD2	TRBV20-1	TRBJ2-7	TGCAGTGCTAGATATCTTAGACTAGCGGGATTTTCCTACGAGCAGTACTTC	CSARYLRLAGFSYEQYF
many	-	TRBV19	TRBJ2-7	TGTGCCAGTAGTTCCCAGGGGTCGAGCTCCTACGAGCAGTACTTC	CASSSQGSSSYEQYF
once	TRBD1	TRBV12-3/TRBV12-4	TRBJ2-5	TGTGCCAGCAGCCCACCGGGACAGGGAAGGAAAGAGACCCAGTACTTC	CASSPPGQGRKETQYF
-	-	TRBV6-6	TRBJ2-7	TGTGCCAGCAGTTACCCCGCGAGGGCTTCTCAAGAGCAGTACTTC	CASSYPARASQEQYF
few	TRBD1	TRBV14	TRBJ2-7	TGTGCCAGCAGCCAAAGGCGACAGGGGGCTTACGAGCAGTACTTC	CASSQRRQGAYEQYF
many	-	TRBV5-1	TRBJ1-5	TGCGCCAGCAGCTTAGGGTATAGCAATCAGCCCCAGCATTTT	CASSLGYSNQPQHF
-	TRBD1	TRBV10-3	TRBJ1-1	TGTGCCATCGGGGGCAGGGGGTTAGACACTGAAGCTTTCTTT	CAIGGRGLDTEAFF
few	-	TRBV4-1	TRBJ1-2	TGCGCCAGCAGCCATACAGGGCAGGGTACGGACTATGGCTACACCTTC	CASSHTGQGTDYGYTF
many	TRBD1	TRBV12-3/TRBV12-4	TRBJ1-4	TGTGCCAGCAGTTTGACAGGGCCAAATGAAAAACTGTTTTTT	CASSLTGPNEKLFF
few	TRBD2	TRBV5-1	TRBJ2-3	TGCGCCAGCAGCTATAGCGGGAGGGCCGGCACAGATACGCAGTATTTT	CASSYSGRAGTDTQYF
many	TRBD2	TRBV28	TRBJ2-1	TGTGCCAGCAGTTTTATGCGGGAGGGCCTCAATGAGCAGTTCTTC	CASSFMREGLNEQFF
-	-	TRBV5-1	TRBJ2-2	TGCGCCAGCAGCCAAGATGGGGACGCGAACACCGGGGAGCTGTTTTTT	CASSQDGDANTGELFF
many	TRBD1	TRBV20-1	TRBJ1-3	TGCAGTGCTAGAGTTTCGGGAGGGGGCGCGTCCGTGGACACCATATATTTT	CSARVSGGGASVDTIYF
-	-	TRBV19	TRBJ2-2	TGTGCCAGTAGTGGGAATCTTAGGAACACCGGGGAGCTGTTTTTT	CASSGNLRNTGELFF
-	-	TRBV30	TRBJ1-4	TGTGCCTGGAGGCTTGGTCAGGGCCGTAATGAAAAACTGTTTTTT	CAWRLGQGRNEKLFF
-	-	TRBV5-1	TRBJ2-1	TGCGCCAGCAGCGAACAGGTTGAGCAGTTCTTC	CASSEQVEQFF
many	-	TRBV12-3/TRBV12-4	TRBJ1-3	TGTGCCAGCAGTTCCCTGGACCTCTCTGGAAACACCATATATTTT	CASSSLDLSGNTIYF
many	-	TRBV12-3/TRBV12-4	TRBJ2-5	TGTGCCAGCAGTCCTCACCTAGAGGGGACCCAGTACTTC	CASSPHLEGTQYF
-	-	TRBV7-9	TRBJ2-7	TGTGCCAGCAGCTTATTTGGTCGCTACGAGCAGTACTTC	CASSLFGRYEQYF